This T cell receptor beta chain is from a study of TIL therapy for anti-PD-1-resistant metastatic lung cancer. This CDR3 is built from 14 residues. Between the trimmed V and J ends, which lost 6 bases and 2 bases, there was a span of 11 bases. The germline CDR1 and CDR2 sequences are SNHLY and FYNNEI. The libraries were made with immunoSEQ v3. The method was immunoSEQ multiplex PCR; TCRdb's version includes in-frame clones alone and lacks a portion of them. The sample has roughly 60,000 clones; more than 75% are singletons. Stated time point: pre-treatment sample, taken before nivolumab and TIL therapy.

The sequencing used blood, collected at baseline. The sequence derives from a person between 25 and 80 years old with non-small cell lung cancer. V and J are TRBV2 and TRBJ2-1; no clear D gene. The CDR3 loop reads CASSENSPYNEQFF. CDR3 in DNA: TGTGCCAGCAGCGAGAACTCGCCCTACAATGAGCAGTTCTTC.